What follows describes a single TCR beta chain. What this receptor recognizes is not known. The run used an Illumina HiSeq 2000. 5'RACE template switching, by which a universal primer site and unique molecular identifiers were added, was used to make TCR beta cDNA libraries. Priming for cDNA synthesis came from the TCR beta constant segment, and two successive PCR amplification steps followed. For the original study's pipeline: Reads were demultiplexed and grouped by UMI with MIGEC, and clonotypes were assembled and quantified with MiTCR. To remove erroneous sequences, TCR cDNA sequences were retained only when supported by two or more reads. The tcR package was used for downstream repertoire analysis, and clonotypes were matched between fractions using CDR3 nucleotide sequence together with V segment. VDJmatch was used to annotate antigen specificity against VDJdb, with one amino acid substitution in CDR3 permitted. TCRdb reanalyzed the reads, keeping one entry per CDR3 protein sequence and omitting DNA. The V and J calls and clone size are TCRdb's, not the authors'. This sample's records show about 160,000 distinct CDR3 sequences. Of the sample, around 18% falls within the top ten clones.

Reading the germline V gene (reference sequence) gives CDR1 LGHDT and CDR2 YNNKEL. The CDR3 contains 13 residues, cysteine and phenylalanine counted. Only the protein is on record. This sample stems from a study of T cells expressing NK-cell markers (TCRdb year 2020). The study in broad terms: TCR beta-chain repertoires were profiled in sorted CD3+CD56+NKG2C+, CD3+CD56+NKG2C- and CD3+CD56-NKG2C+ T-cell subsets from several donors. Seven of the eight sequenced donors were HCMV-seropositive and one was HCMV-seronegative. All eight donors whose samples were sequenced were randomly selected healthy volunteers, three of them men and five women. Sequencing of the libraries produced 2 x 150 bp reads on Illumina HiSeq 2000/2500, MiSeq or NextSeq. Study-wide conclusions, independent of this receptor: For five or six donors, the dominant CD3+CD56+NKG2C+ clonotypes were among the top 10 CD8+ clonotypes and accounted for about 1.0-7.5% of CD8+ T cells. Those dominant clonotypes were again the most abundant among CD3+CD56-NKG2C+ cells in a few donors, at about 25-65%. Whether the expanded NKG2C-expressing T cell clones were specific for HCMV antigens was left unclear.

To determine HCMV serostatus, a commercial ELISA kit was used to detect HCMV-specific IgG in serum. Ficoll density gradient centrifugation was used to isolate peripheral blood mononuclear cells from blood. The sample taken for sequencing was blood T cells: a sorted CD56 or NKG2C T cell subset, CD4+ or CD8+ T cells, or bulk PBMC T cells (not recorded which). The chain is encoded by TRBV3-1 joined to TRBJ1-1; the TCRdb call, TRBD1, lacks DNA for checking. The TCR comes from a woman aged 18-70 years in good health. CDR3 protein: CASSPQIGAEAFF. With the portions outside the CDR3 filled from the reference TRBV3-1 and TRBJ1-1 genes, the complete variable region becomes DTAVSQTPKYLVTQMGNDKSIKCEQNLGHDTMYWYKQDSKKFLKIMFSYNNKELIINETVPNRFSPKSPDKAHLNLHINSLELGDSAVYFCASSPQIGAEAFFGQGTRLTVV.